This entry is about one TCR beta chain. The antigen remains undetermined. Clones were read by immunoSEQ multiplex PCR, and TCRdb kept only the in-frame ones, dropping some. The sample has 52,000 or so clones, 82% seen once. Sample time point: week 5, during vaccination. Vaccination used 300 ug of mutant IDH1 20-mer peptide per dose, with topical imiquimod. This CDR3 has 17 residues. Germline CDR1 is SGHTA and CDR2 is FQGNSA. After removal of 5 bases from V and 6 bases from J, the junction contained 12 bases not matched to a gene. The data originate from a study of a mutant IDH1 vaccine in newly diagnosed glioma. Study-level information: The patients received vaccinations eight times, in weeks 1, 3, 5, 7, 11, 15, 19 and 23. Either 4-6 weeks after radiotherapy alone or alongside temozolomide, vaccination was begun. Earlier treatment was radiotherapy, temozolomide, or both, with most getting both.

Study observations and caveats: Vaccine-induced responses were seen in 93.3% of patients, spanning several MHC alleles.

This chain joins TRBV7-2 and TRBJ2-2, with 10 bases aligning to TRBD2. Sample: PBMCs, taken from a glioma patient whose treatment included an IDH1 peptide vaccine. This TCR came from a woman between 18 and 29 years old with glioma. Some clones in this sample may be carry-over from other donors' samples. CDR3 amino acids: CASSHRPLAGVSGELFF. The DNA for the CDR3 is TGTGCCAGCAGCCATCGACCTCTAGCGGGGGTATCCGGGGAGCTGTTTTTT.